This T cell receptor beta chain was sequenced in a study of blood T cell repertoires in COVID-19. Using immunoSEQ multiplex PCR, the repertoire was profiled, and TCRdb retains in-frame clones only, with some absent. Among about 280,000 clones listed, 70% to 90% were seen once. The sample consisted of peripheral blood. The receptor was isolated from a young man with active or convalescent COVID-19.

CDR3 in DNA: TGTGCCAGCTCACCAGAAGGGGATAACACCGGGGAGCTGTTTTTT. This sequence encodes CASSPEGDNTGELFF. The chain couples TRBV18 to TRBJ2-2; TRBD1 might be the D (5 bases). Trimming pared 2 bases from V and 2 bases from J, leaving 9 bases between. The germline gives CDR1 KGHSH, CDR2 LQKENI. There are 15 residues in the CDR3.